This passage covers 30 T cell receptor beta chains from one sample sequenced in a study of control samples from healthy donors and cancer patients (dated by TCRdb to 2018 to 2021). The library was built by means of the immunoSEQ multiplex PCR assay. This is the immuneACCESS table as TCRdb keeps it, with only in-frame sequences that have V and J called. A part of the clones is gone; compared with another copy, unresolved V genes explain less than half, and the rest is unexplained. Here the sample has about 79,000 clones; under 95% occur a single time. The ten largest clones represent roughly 1.2% of the sample. The specimen sequenced was PBMCs. These TCRs come from a woman aged 40-49 years with lung cancer.

The chain combines TRBV27 with TRBJ2-7; D may be TRBD1 (6 bases). The CDR3 totals 15 residues. Trimming removed 5 bases at V and 5 bases at J, with 19 bases between. CDR1 is MNHEY, CDR2 SMNVEV, per germline (reference sequence). The chain's CDR3 is CASSPQGWRSHEQYF. Here the CDR3 DNA reads TGTGCCAGCAGTCCACAGGGATGGAGGTCCCACGAGCAGTACTTC.

The chain combines TRBV6-5 with TRBJ2-1, with 8 bases fitting TRBD2. Looked up from germline, CDR1 is MNHEY and CDR2 is SVGAGI. There are 15 residues in the CDR3. Trimming cost V 4 bases and J 9 bases; bases outside gene matches: 11. The chain's CDR3 is CASSSFQRGWLEQFF. The CDR3 DNA is TGTGCCAGCAGTTCGTTCCAGCGGGGGTGGCTTGAGCAGTTCTTC.

V usage is TRBV2 and J usage is TRBJ1-5, with D uncertain. CDR1 SNHLY and CDR2 FYNNEI come from the germline V gene. CDR3 length: 15 amino acids. Trimming took off 6 bases at V and 0 bases at J, with 12 bases between the two ends. The CDR3, as DNA: TGTGCCAGCAGGTCCGGCACCAATAGCAATCAGCCCCAGCATTTT. Its translation is CASRSGTNSNQPQHF.

The J gene is TRBJ2-7, the V gene TRBV6-5, with 9 positions matching TRBD2. V was pared by 10 bases and J by 2 bases, with 6 bases of the junction left unmatched. Germline V gene data show CDR1 as MNHEY and CDR2 as SVGAGI. There are 13 residues in the CDR3. Here the CDR3 reads CATERGDTYEQYF. CDR3 bases: TGTGCCACCGAGCGGGGGGACACCTACGAGCAGTACTTC.

The rearrangement joins TRBV5-1 to TRBJ1-2; D might be TRBD1 (6 bases). CDR1 is SGHRS, CDR2 YFSETQ, per germline. Trimming removed 0 bases at V and 8 bases at J, with 14 bases between. The CDR3 contains 14 residues. CDR3 nucleotides: TGCGCCAGCAGCTTGGGACAGGAAAAACGGGGCTACACCTTC. Protein sequence: CASSLGQEKRGYTF.

The chain has TRBV23-1 and TRBJ2-7; D is uncertain. TRBV23-1 counts as an open reading frame of uncertain function. The ends were cut back, 0 bases at V and 5 bases at J, with 17 bases in the middle. The CDR3 is made up of 16 amino acids. CDR3 residues: CASSQSVAAASNEQYF. DNA of the CDR3: TGCGCCAGCAGTCAATCGGTGGCGGCTGCTTCTAACGAGCAGTACTTC.

V usage is TRBV13 and J usage is TRBJ1-1; no firm D call. Trimming stripped 5 bases from V and 5 bases from J, with 9 bases between. Germline values: CDR1 PRHDT, CDR2 FYEKMQ (reference sequence). The CDR3 contains 12 residues. The CDR3 is CASSQSRTEAFF. In nucleotides, the CDR3 is TGTGCCAGCAGCCAATCCCGGACTGAAGCTTTCTTT. Full variable domain (missing parts from reference TRBV13 and TRBJ1-1): AAGVIQSPRHLIKEKRETATLKCYPIPRHDTVYWYQQGPGQDPQFLISFYEKMQSDKGSIPDRFSAQQFSDYHSELNMSSLELGDSALYFCASSQSRTEAFFGQGTRLTVV.

This chain links TRBV5-5 with TRBJ1-1, with TRBD1 matching over 9 bases. V was clipped by 4 bases and J by 1 base; unmatched bases: 5. Germline V CDR1 and CDR2: SGHKS, YYEKEE (reference sequence). The CDR3 is 15 residues long. CDR3 DNA sequence: TGTGCCAGCAGCCTCGGGACAGGGTCGAACACTGAAGCTTTCTTT. This encodes CASSLGTGSNTEAFF.

The chain is built from TRBV18 and TRBJ1-5; D possibly corresponds to TRBD1 (5 bases). The germline gives CDR1 KGHSH, CDR2 LQKENI. Trimming took off 4 bases at V and 5 bases at J, with 12 bases between the two ends. The CDR3 consists of 14 residues. This chain's CDR3 is CASSLGMGDQPQHF. The CDR3 coding sequence is TGTGCCAGCTCACTTGGGATGGGGGATCAGCCCCAGCATTTT.

This sequence joins TRBV25-1 and TRBJ2-1; TRBD1 aligns across 8 bases. The CDR3 length is 14 residues. V gave up 6 bases and J gave up 9 bases; unmatched junction bases: 10. Per the germline V gene, CDR1 is MGHDK and CDR2 is SYGVNS. Written as DNA, the CDR3 is TGTGCCAGCAGCGCAGGGGGCGCCTGGGGTGAGCAGTTCTTC. The encoded protein is CASSAGGAWGEQFF.

V usage is TRBV6-2 or TRBV6-3 and J usage is TRBJ1-5; D is unresolved. Germline CDR1 MNHEY, CDR2 SVGEGT. This CDR3 is built from 18 residues. V lost 2 bases to trimming and J lost 0 bases, with 17 bases between them. The CDR3 loop reads CASSYVVGQYYSNQPQHF. The CDR3 DNA reads as TGTGCCAGCAGTTACGTGGTGGGCCAGTACTATAGCAATCAGCCCCAGCATTTT.

The chain combines TRBV15 with TRBJ2-6; 8 positions match TRBD1. The germline V gene has CDR1 LNHNV and CDR2 YYDKDF (reference sequence). V shed 3 bases and J 4 bases; nucleotides not matched to a gene: 11. This CDR3 is built from 18 residues. This CDR3 is CATSSLTGAGWGANVLTF. For the CDR3, the DNA is TGTGCCACCAGCAGCCTGACAGGGGCCGGATGGGGGGCCAACGTCCTGACTTTC.

The J gene is TRBJ2-7, the V gene TRBV7-8; 9 bases are shared with TRBD1. The V segment lost 3 bases and the J segment 1 base; nucleotides outside the gene matches: 7. This CDR3 has 16 amino acids. CDR1 is SGHVS and CDR2 is FQNEAQ in the germline V gene. The CDR3 DNA sequence: TGTGCCAGCAGCTTTTCCACCGGGACAGGGTCCTACGAGCAGTACTTC. It yields the protein CASSFSTGTGSYEQYF.

This clone was counted between two and nine times. The V call is TRBV5-6, the J call TRBJ1-5; no clear D. The length of the CDR3 is 17 residues. Germline CDR1 SGHDT, CDR2 YYEEEE. Trimming cost V 3 bases and J 0 bases, with 16 bases left between them. The CDR3 protein is CASSYPSSSYSNQPQHF. The CDR3 DNA reads TGTGCCAGCAGCTACCCAAGCTCTAGTTATAGCAATCAGCCCCAGCATTTT.

In its sample, this clone was seen once. The chain combines TRBV2 with TRBJ1-6, with 11 bases identical to TRBD1. The CDR3 covers 15 residues. Germline V gene data show CDR1 as SNHLY and CDR2 as FYNNEI. V lost 7 bases to trimming and J lost 7 bases; unmatched junction nucleotides: 6. The CDR3 here is CASTGGTGGNSPLHF. The CDR3 bases are TGTGCCAGCACTGGGGGGACAGGGGGGAATTCACCCCTCCACTTT.

The CDR3 coding sequence is TGTGCCAGCAGTTACCAAGAGAGGGGGGAGCAGTTCTTC. Residues: CASSYQERGEQFF. This chain joins TRBV6-5 and TRBJ2-1, with D possibly matching TRBD1 (6 bases). CDR1 is MNHEY and CDR2 is SVGAGI in the germline V gene. This CDR3 is built from 13 residues. V was trimmed by 2 bases and J by 10 bases, leaving 12 bases between them.

This clone was seen a single time. The CDR3 region has the DNA TGTGCCAGCAGCGCCGGGACTGGCCCCTACGAGCAGTACTTC. It is translated as CASSAGTGPYEQYF. V usage is TRBV9 and J usage is TRBJ2-7; D possibly corresponds to TRBD2 (6 bases). The CDR3 consists of 14 residues. Trimming took 3 bases from V and 2 from J, leaving 12 bases between them. CDR1 and CDR2 (germline): SGDLS, YYNGEE.

The chain uses TRBV29-1 and TRBJ1-1; no clear D. The CDR3 runs to 11 residues. The V and J ends lost 6 bases and 1 base respectively, with 6 bases between them. Germline CDR1 and CDR2: SQVTM and ANQGSEA. This CDR3 reads CSVRRNTEAFF. As DNA, the CDR3 is TGCAGCGTACGCAGGAACACTGAAGCTTTCTTT.

The V and J genes are TRBV18 and TRBJ2-1, with 7 bases matching TRBD1. The V and J ends lost 3 bases and 4 bases, in that order; junction bases with no gene match: 0. Germline CDR1 and CDR2: KGHSH and LQKENI. There are 13 residues in the CDR3. The CDR3 here is CASSPGQYNEQFF. The CDR3 DNA reads TGTGCCAGCTCACCGGGACAGTACAATGAGCAGTTCTTC.

The chain links TRBV7-9 to TRBJ1-1; D gene unclear. Trimming shortened V by 5 bases and J by 3 bases, and 16 bases separated the two germline ends. The CDR3 is 15 residues long. From germline, CDR1 is SEHNR and CDR2 FQNEAQ (reference sequence). The DNA of the CDR3 is TGTGCCAGCAGCCTCGGGGATGCTGGGTACACTGAAGCTTTCTTT. Translated: CASSLGDAGYTEAFF.

The chain uses TRBV9 and TRBJ1-1; no clear D gene. Germline V gives CDR1 SGDLS, CDR2 YYNGEE. The ends were cut back, 0 bases at V and 0 bases at J, with 6 bases in the middle. This CDR3 contains 14 residues. In DNA, the CDR3 is TGTGCCAGCAGCGTAGGCGAGGTGAACACTGAAGCTTTCTTT. Its protein is CASSVGEVNTEAFF.

CDR3: CASSWTDNTEAFF. As DNA, the CDR3 is TGTGCCAGCAGTTGGACAGATAACACTGAAGCTTTCTTT. This chain connects TRBV27 to TRBJ1-1; D perhaps matches TRBD1 (6 bases). The CDR3 has 13 residues. Germline CDR1 and CDR2: MNHEY and SMNVEV (reference sequence). The germline V and J ends were trimmed by 4 bases and 2 bases, with 8 bases remaining between them.

V usage is TRBV2 and J usage is TRBJ2-7; 7 bases line up with TRBD2. The CDR3 is made up of 14 amino acids. With 1 base clipped from V and 5 bases from J, the junction kept 5 bases outside the gene matches. Germline V gives CDR1 SNHLY, CDR2 FYNNEI. For the CDR3, the DNA is TGTGCCAGCAGTGAAGGACTAGCTAGAGACGAGCAGTACTTC. Protein sequence: CASSEGLARDEQYF.

The CDR3 DNA reads as TGTGCCAGCAGCCGCGGGACAAAGAGCGACAATGAGCAGTTCTTC. Protein sequence: CASSRGTKSDNEQFF. The chain has TRBV6-5 and TRBJ2-1; D might be TRBD1 or TRBD2, each matching 6 bases. CDR1 and CDR2 from the germline V gene are MNHEY and SVGAGI. V was cut by 6 bases and J by 5 bases, with 17 bases left in between. The CDR3 has 15 amino acids.

V gene TRBV7-9 combines with J gene TRBJ1-1; unclear D gene. V shed 4 bases and J shed 4 bases, with 10 bases lying between them. CDR3 length: 13 residues. Per germline, CDR1 SEHNR and CDR2 FQNEAQ (reference sequence). CDR3: CASSYRLGTEAFF. CDR3 sequence (DNA): TGTGCCAGCAGCTACAGATTGGGCACTGAAGCTTTCTTT.

This clone was seen a handful of times. The rearrangement uses TRBV21-1 and TRBJ1-2; the table assigns TRBD1, which was not confirmed against the DNA. TRBV21-1 is designated a pseudogene. The CDR3 loop spans 17 amino acids. The chain's CDR3 is CASSPWVGPSTAYGYTF. The CDR3 DNA follows: TGTGCCAGCAGCCCTTGGGTGGGTCCTTCGACAGCCTATGGCTACACCTTC.

V and J are TRBV5-1 and TRBJ2-7; 10 bases align to TRBD1. CDR3 length: 15 residues. After removal of 3 bases from V and 1 base from J, the junction contained 4 bases not matched to a gene. From germline, CDR1 is SGHRS and CDR2 YFSETQ. The CDR3 bases are TGCGCCAGCAGCTGGGACAGGGGAGGATCCTACGAGCAGTACTTC. Translation: CASSWDRGGSYEQYF.

The gene calls are TRBV2 and TRBJ1-1, with D unresolved. CDR1 is SNHLY and CDR2 is FYNNEI in the germline V gene. This CDR3 has 13 amino acids. The V end was cut by 5 bases, the J end by 1 base, with 8 bases between. The CDR3 sequence: CASSRGANTEAFF. The CDR3 DNA is TGTGCCAGCAGTCGTGGAGCGAACACTGAAGCTTTCTTT. Full variable domain (rest looked up from reference TRBV2 and TRBJ1-1): EPEVTQTPSHQVTQMGQEVILRCVPISNHLYFYWYRQILGQKVEFLVSFYNNEISEKSEIFDDQFSVERPDGSNFTLKIRSTKLEDSAMYFCASSRGANTEAFFGQGTRLTVV.

V is TRBV28 and J is TRBJ2-3; TRBD1 is a possible D gene (5 bases). In germline, CDR1 is MDHEN, CDR2 SYDVKM. Trimming removed 7 bases from V and 2 bases from J, with 19 bases in between. The CDR3 runs 16 residues. The CDR3 protein is CASNPTPRQITDTQYF. CDR3 sequence (DNA): TGTGCCAGCAACCCTACCCCGAGACAGATCACAGATACGCAGTATTTT.

CDR3 residues: CARGSFEKLFF. The CDR3 DNA reads as TGTGCCAGGGGAAGTTTTGAAAAACTGTTTTTT. The genes are TRBV2 and TRBJ1-4; no firm D call. V was clipped by 9 bases and J by 7 bases, with 9 bases between them. CDR1 is SNHLY, CDR2 FYNNEI, per germline. The CDR3 has 11 amino acids.